The 28 T cell receptor beta chains reported below all come from one sample, sequenced in a study of T-cell reconstitution after alpha-beta-depleted transplantation in children. The TCRbeta library incorporated unique molecular identifiers. MiXCR, run by TCRdb on the PCR reads, gives a single entry per CDR3 protein. Among 200,000 to 300,000 distinct CDR3 sequences listed, about 12% were seen once. Material: PBMCs from the stem cell graft donor, obtained from the stem cell graft. Source of these receptors: a human donor who donated a stem cell graft to a child with acute lymphoblastic leukemia.

This clonotype was recorded a few times. This sequence joins TRBV5-1 and TRBJ2-5; tentative D call: TRBD1 (6 bases). The CDR3 totals 13 residues. The germline V and J ends were trimmed by 4 bases and 3 bases, with 10 bases remaining between them. CDR1 and CDR2 (germline): SGHRS, YFSETQ. The CDR3 sequence is CASSMTGEETQYF. The CDR3 coding sequence is TGCGCCAGCAGCATGACAGGAGAAGAGACCCAGTACTTC.

This clonotype was seen repeatedly, ten times or more. The chain combines TRBV29-1 with TRBJ1-1, with 8 bases matching TRBD1. There are 12 residues in the CDR3. Germline V gene sequence: CDR1 SQVTM, CDR2 ANQGSEA. With V trimmed by 6 bases and J by 5 bases, 5 bases remained unmatched. The CDR3 sequence: CSVKTGATEAFF. As DNA, the CDR3 is TGCAGCGTAAAGACAGGGGCTACTGAAGCTTTCTTT.

The rearrangement joins TRBV5-1 to TRBJ2-2; 9 bases map to TRBD1. V lost 2 bases to trimming and J lost 4 bases; unmatched junction nucleotides: 6. Germline V lookup: CDR1 SGHRS, CDR2 YFSETQ. The CDR3 extends over 16 amino acids. The DNA of the CDR3 is TGCGCCAGCAGCTTTACAGGGGGCGCGGGCACCGGGGAGCTGTTTTTT. Its translation is CASSFTGGAGTGELFF.

This clonotype was seen a few times. The rearrangement uses TRBV12-3 or TRBV12-4 and TRBJ1-1; D not resolved. V lost 3 bases and J 1 base, leaving 6 bases between the germline ends. The CDR3 loop spans 13 amino acids. The CDR3 bases are TGTGCCAGCAGTTTCCCAGAGAACACTGAAGCTTTCTTT. This translates into CASSFPENTEAFF.

This clonotype has at least ten counts. V gene TRBV5-6 combines with J gene TRBJ1-2; D gene ambiguous. The CDR3 is 13 residues long. Trimming pared 2 bases from V and 7 bases from J, leaving 12 bases between. From germline, CDR1 is SGHDT and CDR2 YYEEEE. The CDR3 nucleotides are TGTGCCAGCAGCTTAGGAGGAATTAGTGGCTACACCTTC. This sequence encodes CASSLGGISGYTF.

The genes are TRBV18 and TRBJ1-1; D is ambiguous. The germline V gene has CDR1 KGHSH and CDR2 LQKENI. Trimming removed 0 bases from V and 2 bases from J, with 4 bases in between. The CDR3 totals 13 residues. The CDR3, as DNA: TGTGCCAGCTCACCACCATCAAACACTGAAGCTTTCTTT. Translation: CASSPPSNTEAFF. Combining the CDR3 with reference TRBV18 and TRBJ1-1 gives the whole variable domain NAGVMQNPRHLVRRRGQEARLRCSPMKGHSHVYWYRQLPEEGLKFMVYLQKENIIDESGMPKERFSAEFPKEGPSILRIQQVVRGDSAAYFCASSPPSNTEAFFGQGTRLTVV.

Points on this clonotype: This sequence may be a read error, since a much larger clone differs from it by one base. This chain uses TRBV5-5 with TRBJ2-7; D is ambiguous. Germline V gene data show CDR1 as SGHKS and CDR2 as YYEKEE (reference sequence). The CDR3 spans 14 residues. CDR3 sequence reads: CASSLDSTSNDQYF. CDR3 nucleotide sequence: TGTGCCAGCAGCTTGGATAGTACGTCCAACGACCAGTACTTC.

This clonotype occurred many times. The chain carries TRBV12-3 or TRBV12-4 and TRBJ2-2, with D perhaps being TRBD1 or TRBD2 (5 bases each). This CDR3 is built from 14 residues. With 5 bases removed from V and 5 bases from J, the gap between germline ends came to 12 bases. The CDR3 protein is CASSGDGRTGELFF. The CDR3 DNA is TGTGCCAGCAGTGGGGACGGACGAACCGGGGAGCTGTTTTTT.

This clonotype has at least ten counts. The chain combines TRBV20-1 with TRBJ2-4; 13 nucleotides agree with TRBD2. The CDR3 loop spans 15 amino acids. Germline CDR1 DFQATT, CDR2 SNEGSKA (reference sequence). The V and J ends lost 6 bases and 9 bases, in that order; junction bases with no gene match: 11. The DNA of the CDR3 is TGCAGTGCGCGACTAGCGGGAGGCCAGGGAGGCATTCAGTACTTC. It translates to CSARLAGGQGGIQYF.

This clonotype was seen ten or more times. The chain is built from TRBV14 and TRBJ2-7; D unclear. The germline V gene encodes CDR1 SGHDN and CDR2 FVKESK. The V and J ends lost 4 bases and 6 bases respectively, with 13 bases between them. This CDR3 has 13 residues. The CDR3 DNA follows: TGTGCCAGCAGCCGACCTCTCATCGGCGAGCAGTACTTC. Its protein is CASSRPLIGEQYF.

This clonotype has a count of ten or more. This sequence joins TRBV6-1 and TRBJ2-7; 8 nucleotides agree with TRBD1. The CDR3 has 14 amino acids. Unmatched junction bases numbered 8, after V lost 3 bases and J lost 7 bases. Germline V gene sequence: CDR1 MNHNS, CDR2 SASEGT. This CDR3 is CASSEWAGGWEQYF. DNA of the CDR3: TGTGCCAGCAGTGAGTGGGCAGGGGGCTGGGAGCAGTACTTC.

Only a few counts were recorded for this clonotype. V usage is TRBV20-1 and J usage is TRBJ1-2; D is undetermined. Germline CDR1 DFQATT, CDR2 SNEGSKA (reference sequence). The CDR3 consists of 14 residues. V was shortened by 2 bases and J by 4 bases, with 14 bases between the two germline ends. CDR3 loop: CSARSGPLAYGYTF. The DNA for the CDR3 is TGCAGTGCTAGATCCGGGCCCCTGGCCTATGGCTACACCTTC.

This clonotype was found many times. The chain links TRBV27 to TRBJ2-5; 9 nucleotides match TRBD1. The CDR3 is made up of 13 amino acids. J was trimmed by 4 bases and V by 6 bases; bases with no gene match: 3. CDR1 and CDR2 from the germline V gene are MNHEY and SMNVEV (reference sequence). CDR3 protein: CASRTDRGETQYF. The CDR3 DNA reads as TGTGCCAGCAGAACGGACAGGGGAGAGACCCAGTACTTC.

This clonotype was seen at least ten times. The chain couples TRBV15 to TRBJ2-7; TRBD2 aligns across 8 bases. Trimming cost V 5 bases and J 5 bases; bases outside gene matches: 11. The germline V gene has CDR1 LNHNV and CDR2 YYDKDF (reference sequence). The CDR3 runs to 15 residues. The CDR3 is CATSSRGGSTNEQYF. As DNA, the CDR3 is TGTGCCACCAGCTCCCGGGGGGGAAGTACTAACGAGCAGTACTTC.

This clonotype was seen repeatedly, ten times or more. The chain uses TRBV6-5 and TRBJ2-1; D is possibly TRBD2 (6 bases). Germline V lookup: CDR1 MNHEY, CDR2 SVGAGI. The CDR3 extends over 12 amino acids. V dropped 6 bases and J dropped 11 bases, with 14 bases sitting between them. This CDR3 is CASRGPGEQQFF. The CDR3 DNA follows: TGTGCCAGCAGGGGACCGGGGGAACAGCAGTTCTTC.

This clonotype came up many times. V gene TRBV7-9 combines with J gene TRBJ2-1; a possible D gene is TRBD2 (6 bases). The CDR3 loop spans 14 amino acids. The V gene's germline CDR1 is SEHNR and CDR2 FQNEAQ (reference sequence). Trimming removed 5 bases from V and 3 bases from J, with 11 bases in between. The CDR3 DNA is TGTGCCAGCAGCCCTTTGGAGGGCTACAATGAGCAGTTCTTC. It encodes CASSPLEGYNEQFF.

This clonotype was seen many times. This chain joins TRBV7-9 and TRBJ2-1, with D unresolved. The CDR3 spans 18 residues. Trimming took off 1 base at V and 6 bases at J, with 22 bases between the two ends. CDR1 is SEHNR and CDR2 is FQNEAQ in the germline V gene (reference sequence). The CDR3 DNA reads as TGTGCCAGCAGCTTAGTCAACAACTTTCGTCCTGGGCTCAATGAGCAGTTCTTC. It yields the protein CASSLVNNFRPGLNEQFF.

At least ten counts were recorded for this clonotype. This chain links TRBV29-1 with TRBJ1-2, with no clear D. Germline V gene sequence: CDR1 SQVTM, CDR2 ANQGSEA. The germline V and J ends were trimmed by 6 bases and 3 bases, with 17 bases remaining between them. This CDR3 has 14 residues. Here the CDR3 DNA reads TGCAGCGTCTCTGGGAACATCGGAGACTATGGCTACACCTTC. Protein: CSVSGNIGDYGYTF.

This clonotype was seen at least ten times. V is TRBV14 and J is TRBJ2-1, with TRBD1 as a possible D gene (5 bases). Germline loops: CDR1 SGHDN, CDR2 FVKESK. Trimming pared 4 bases from V and 4 bases from J, leaving 17 bases between. The CDR3 is 16 amino acids. In nucleotides, the CDR3 is TGTGCCAGCAGCCCTCTCCTAGGGCAGGGTTACAATGAGCAGTTCTTC. It encodes CASSPLLGQGYNEQFF.

This clonotype was detected ten times or more. The junction does not match germline at one end; this may be a read error. J is TRBJ1-1 and V is TRBV12-3 or TRBV12-4; D unresolved. The CDR3 covers 13 residues. Written as DNA, the CDR3 is TGTGCCAGCAGTGTCAACTGGAACTCTGAAGCTTTCTTT. Encoded protein: CASSVNWNSEAFF.

This clonotype was found many times. V and J are TRBV5-1 and TRBJ2-7, with unresolved D. The CDR3 is 14 amino acids. V was shortened by 1 base and J by 3 bases, with 11 bases between the two germline ends. The germline gives CDR1 SGHRS, CDR2 YFSETQ. This chain's CDR3 is CASSLQPKDYEQYF. Written as DNA, the CDR3 is TGCGCCAGCAGCTTGCAACCCAAGGACTACGAGCAGTACTTC.

The chain employs TRBV7-2 and TRBJ1-5; D is unclear. V was clipped by 0 bases and J by 2 bases, with 11 bases between them. Germline V gene lookup returns CDR1 SGHTA and CDR2 FQGNSA. The CDR3 sequence is 16 residues long. As DNA, the CDR3 is TGTGCCAGCAGCTTAGCAGGGAAATCTCGCAATCAGCCCCAGCATTTT. It codes for CASSLAGKSRNQPQHF.

This clonotype has ten or more counts. The V call is TRBV27, the J call TRBJ2-3, with 7 bases lining up with TRBD1. CDR1 MNHEY and CDR2 SMNVEV come from the germline V gene (reference sequence). Trimming took 4 bases from V and 3 from J; bases not matched to a gene: 1. The CDR3 totals 13 residues. CDR3 coding DNA: TGTGCCAGCAGTTGGACAGGAACAGATACGCAGTATTTT. Amino acid sequence: CASSWTGTDTQYF.

This clonotype was counted many times. The chain's CDR3 is CASSPNYDRDEQYF. The CDR3 coding sequence is TGTGCCAGCAGCCCAAACTATGACAGGGACGAGCAGTACTTC. The V call is TRBV5-6, the J call TRBJ2-7, with TRBD1 identical over 7 bases. The CDR3 totals 14 residues. Trimming cost V 4 bases and J 5 bases; bases outside gene matches: 9. The germline V gene encodes CDR1 SGHDT and CDR2 YYEEEE.

As concerns this clonotype: This may be a read error: a much more frequent sequence differs by one nucleotide. J is TRBJ1-3 and V is TRBV18, with TRBD1 identical over 7 bases. The CDR3 sequence is 16 residues long. Per germline, CDR1 KGHSH and CDR2 LQKENI. V dropped 3 bases and J dropped 0; count of bases not matched to a gene: 5. The CDR3 spells CASSPQGQSSGNTIYF. The CDR3 coding sequence is TGTGCCAGCTCACCGCAGGGACAGAGCTCTGGAAACACCATATATTTT.

To note about this clonotype: A clone one base away is much larger, so this may be a read error. V gene TRBV7-2 combines with J gene TRBJ2-7; D is possibly TRBD2 (5 bases). The CDR3 sequence is 16 residues long. The V end was cut by 1 base, the J end by 4 bases, with 17 bases between. Germline CDR1 is SGHTA and CDR2 is FQGNSA. The CDR3 protein is CASSLVIRYGGYEQYF. The CDR3 coding sequence is TGTGCCAGCAGCTTAGTTATCCGGTACGGAGGATACGAGCAGTACTTC. Using reference TRBV7-2 and TRBJ2-7 for the parts outside the CDR3, the full variable domain is GAGVSQSPSNKVTEKGKDVELRCDPISGHTALYWYRQSLGQGLEFLIYFQGNSAPDKSGLPSDRFSAERTGGSVSTLTIQRTQQEDSAVYLCASSLVIRYGGYEQYFGPGTRLTVT.

This clonotype was recorded at least ten times. The chain links TRBV7-9 to TRBJ2-7; D may be TRBD1 (5 bases). V lost 1 base, J lost 5 bases, and 9 bases lay in between. Germline values: CDR1 SEHNR, CDR2 FQNEAQ (reference sequence). The CDR3 has 13 residues. CDR3 nucleotides: TGTGCCAGCAGCTTAGGGTGGGGCCACGAGCAGTACTTC. Protein: CASSLGWGHEQYF.

This clonotype was recorded many times. The chain carries TRBV7-9 and TRBJ2-7; the D gene could be TRBD1 or TRBD2 (5 bases each). Germline lookup yields CDR1 SEHNR and CDR2 FQNEAQ (reference sequence). The CDR3 consists of 14 residues. The V end was cut by 2 bases, the J end by 1 base, with 9 bases between. In DNA, the CDR3 is TGTGCCAGCAGCTTACGGGACGCTTCCTACGAGCAGTACTTC. Translation: CASSLRDASYEQYF.